The text below deals with one TCR beta chain. Its antigen remains unknown. A much larger clone sits a single nucleotide away, making a read error possible. The CDR3 runs 11 residues. Germline assignment: CDR1 SGHRS and CDR2 YFSETQ. The sample is drawn from a study of CD8+CD57+ T cells in acquired aplastic anemia. Study overall: Quantities of DNA derived from sorted CD4+ and CD8+ cells averaged approximately 3 ug.

TCR beta VDJ and CDR3 were profiled, and genomic DNA was the template. TCRdb re-called the reads through MiXCR, storing one row per CDR3 protein. The sample records roughly 260,000 distinct CDR3 sequences, more than 40% being singletons. Sequencing involved patients with CD8+CD57+ cell expansion previously shown by flow cytometry. Whole-study findings and limits: Patients versus controls showed no significant CD8+ Simpson's diversity difference. Patients and controls had in common 25 to 35 CD8+ CDR3 sequences.

The sequenced material came from sorted CD4+, CD8+, or CD8+CD57+ T cells (not recorded which) from PBMCs. The sequence was obtained from a human donor with aplastic anemia. V usage is TRBV5-1 and J usage is TRBJ2-3, with D possibly called TRBD1 or TRBD2 (5 bases each). The CDR3 bases are TGCGCCAGCAGTGGGGGTGATACGCAGTGTTTT. This translates into CASSGGDTQCF.